Listed here is a single T cell receptor beta chain. This specimen comes from a study of blood T cell repertoires in COVID-19. Overall study: Acute-phase and convalescent COVID-19 samples originated in the United States, Italy and Spain. PBMCs, B-cell-depleted T cells, or T cells provided the cDNA or gDNA that made up the material.

In the study's own analysis: Researchers report that nucleated cell counts were estimated from reference gene primer amplification. TCRdb keeps only in-frame clones here, not all; method: immunoSEQ multiplex PCR. From that table come the V and J calls and clone size; the DNA was used to work out D and trimming. The data show around 120,000 clones, 65% to 85% seen once. V gave up 5 bases and J gave up 2 bases, with 15 bases separating them. CDR3 length: 16 residues. Germline V lookup: CDR1 SNHLY, CDR2 FYNNEI. Sequenced input: peripheral blood. This TCR came from a man at least 80 years old with active or convalescent COVID-19. V and J are TRBV2 and TRBJ1-4; D is possibly TRBD1 (6 bases). For the CDR3, the DNA is TGTGCCAGCAGTTTTCTAGGGGGTCCGACTAATGAAAAACTGTTTTTT. Translation: CASSFLGGPTNEKLFF. Full variable domain (rest looked up from reference TRBV2 and TRBJ1-4): EPEVTQTPSHQVTQMGQEVILRCVPISNHLYFYWYRQILGQKVEFLVSFYNNEISEKSEIFDDQFSVERPDGSNFTLKIRSTKLEDSAMYFCASSFLGGPTNEKLFFGSGTQLSVL.